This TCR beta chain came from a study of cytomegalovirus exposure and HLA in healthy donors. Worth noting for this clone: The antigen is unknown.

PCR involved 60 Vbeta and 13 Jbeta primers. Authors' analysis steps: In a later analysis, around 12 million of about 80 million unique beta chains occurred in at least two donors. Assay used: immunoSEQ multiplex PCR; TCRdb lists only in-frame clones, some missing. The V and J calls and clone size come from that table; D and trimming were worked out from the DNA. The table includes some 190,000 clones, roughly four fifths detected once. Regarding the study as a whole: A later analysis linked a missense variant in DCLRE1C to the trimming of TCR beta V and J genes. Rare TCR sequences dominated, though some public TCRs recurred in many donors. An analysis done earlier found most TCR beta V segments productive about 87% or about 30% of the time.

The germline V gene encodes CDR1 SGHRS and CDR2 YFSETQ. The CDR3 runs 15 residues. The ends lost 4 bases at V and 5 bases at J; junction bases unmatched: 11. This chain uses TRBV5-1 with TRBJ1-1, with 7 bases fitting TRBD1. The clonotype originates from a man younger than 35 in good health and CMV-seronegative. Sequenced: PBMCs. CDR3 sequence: CASSGGSGTATEAFF. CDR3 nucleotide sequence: TGCGCCAGCAGCGGGGGTTCCGGGACAGCTACTGAAGCTTTCTTT.